The clone carrying this T cell receptor (beta chain) was seen only once. The CDR3 extends over 14 amino acids. Trimming pared 3 bases from V and 1 base from J, leaving 10 bases between. Germline CDR1 is SGHRS and CDR2 is YFSETQ. The data stem from a study of blood T cell repertoires in COVID-19. Some clones are missing from TCRdb's copy, which holds only in-frame ones; the method was immunoSEQ multiplex PCR. The table lists about 52,000 clones, about 90% of them singletons. The rearrangement uses TRBV5-1 and TRBJ2-5, with D possibly TRBD2 on 7 matching bases. This TCR was sampled from a human donor with active COVID-19. The donor label of this sample is uncertain. Input material: peripheral blood. The CDR3 DNA reads as TGCGCCAGCAGCTCCGGGGGGCCCCAAGAGACCCAGTACTTC. Translated: CASSSGGPQETQYF.